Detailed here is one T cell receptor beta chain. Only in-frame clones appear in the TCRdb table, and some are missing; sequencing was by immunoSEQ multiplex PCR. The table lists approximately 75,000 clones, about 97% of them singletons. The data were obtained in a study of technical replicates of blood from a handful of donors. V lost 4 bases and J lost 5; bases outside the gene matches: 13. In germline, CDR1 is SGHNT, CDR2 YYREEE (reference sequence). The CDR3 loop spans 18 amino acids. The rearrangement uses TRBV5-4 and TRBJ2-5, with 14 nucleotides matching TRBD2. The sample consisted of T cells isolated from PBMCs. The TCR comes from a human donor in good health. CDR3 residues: CASSQAGTSGSSWETQYF. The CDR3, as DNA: TGTGCCAGCAGCCAAGCGGGGACTAGCGGGAGTAGTTGGGAGACCCAGTACTTC.